What follows are 27 T cell receptor beta chains derived from one specimen sequenced in a study of type 1 and type 2 diabetes patients. Amplification started from genomic DNA. A primer set of 30 forward and 13 reverse primers amplified the CDR3. TCRdb recomputed calls from the multiplex PCR reads with MiXCR, one row per CDR3 protein. The sample lists 270,000 or so distinct CDR3 sequences; 47% were seen once. The source material was peripheral blood mononuclear cells (PBMCs). The receptor source for this set is a man younger than 30 with type 2 diabetes.

This chain links TRBV6-1 with TRBJ1-4; 9 nucleotides line up with TRBD1. Germline lookup yields CDR1 MNHNS and CDR2 SASEGT. This CDR3 contains 14 residues. Trimming took 5 bases from V and 9 from J; bases not matched to a gene: 7. Here the CDR3 DNA reads TGTGCCAGCAGTCTCGGGGGACAGGGAAAAAAACTGTTTTTT. Encoded protein: CASSLGGQGKKLFF.

The chain recombines TRBV7-2 with TRBJ2-1, with 8 nucleotides matching TRBD2. In germline, CDR1 is SGHTA, CDR2 FQGNSA. Losses at the gene ends were 6 bases for V and 12 bases for J; bases not matched to a gene: 10. This CDR3 has 13 amino acids. This CDR3 is CASRVSGGAVQFF. CDR3 nucleotides: TGTGCCAGCAGGGTAAGCGGGGGCGCTGTGCAGTTCTTC.

At least ten counts were recorded for this clonotype. The V call is TRBV30, the J call TRBJ1-1; D not resolved. V lost 1 base, J lost 5 bases, and 5 bases lay in between. Germline V gene data show CDR1 as GTSNPN and CDR2 as SVGIG (reference sequence). The CDR3 contains 11 residues. CDR3 amino acids: CAWSEPTEAFF. CDR3 in DNA: TGTGCCTGGAGTGAGCCAACTGAAGCTTTCTTT.

There are a few counts of this clonotype. The chain couples TRBV20-1 to TRBJ1-1; D gene unclear. Germline CDR1 reads DFQATT; CDR2 reads SNEGSKA (reference sequence). V lost 3 bases and J lost 8, with 7 bases in between. The CDR3 extends over 10 amino acids. In nucleotides, the CDR3 is TGCAGTGCTAGTACTGCCGAAGCTTTCTTT. Translation gives CSASTAEAFF.

The chain joins TRBV12-3 or TRBV12-4 to TRBJ1-5; D unresolved. The CDR3 is 17 residues long. The germline V and J ends were trimmed by 3 bases and 6 bases, with 21 bases remaining between them. The DNA of the CDR3 is TGTGCCAGCAGTTTCGGGCATCTCACGGTCGATTCTCAGCCCCAGCATTTT. Amino acid sequence: CASSFGHLTVDSQPQHF.

The chain couples TRBV9 to TRBJ2-2, with TRBD1 matching over 9 bases. CDR1 SGDLS and CDR2 YYNGEE come from the germline V gene. V shed 2 bases, J shed 5 bases, and the junction held 7 bases outside the gene matches. The CDR3 length is 16 residues. CDR3 loop: CASSVGQGQGTGELFF. CDR3 in DNA: TGTGCCAGCAGCGTGGGACAGGGACAAGGGACCGGGGAGCTGTTTTTT.

This chain links TRBV6-5 with TRBJ2-7; tentative D call: TRBD1 (6 bases). This CDR3 has 13 residues. CDR1 MNHEY and CDR2 SVGAGI come from the germline V gene. Deletions cut 3 bases from V and 2 bases from J, with 8 bases between. In nucleotides, the CDR3 is TGTGCCAGCAGTTATGACAGGACCTACGAGCAGTACTTC. It codes for CASSYDRTYEQYF.

The chain carries TRBV12-3 or TRBV12-4 and TRBJ2-5; maybe TRBD1 (6 bases). The CDR3 extends over 15 amino acids. The V end was cut by 3 bases, the J end by 4 bases, with 15 bases between. CDR3: CASSLVAGERETQYF. For the CDR3, the DNA is TGTGCCAGCAGTTTGGTGGCAGGGGAAAGAGAGACCCAGTACTTC.

This clonotype was seen a few times. This chain connects TRBV4-3 to TRBJ2-7, with D possibly being TRBD2 (5 bases). This CDR3 is 15 amino acids long. Germline values: CDR1 LGHNA, CDR2 YSLEER. V shed 0 bases and J shed 0 bases, with 9 bases lying between them. Here the CDR3 reads CASSQDRGYSYEQYF. As DNA, the CDR3 is TGCGCCAGCAGCCAAGACCGCGGGTACTCCTACGAGCAGTACTTC.

The chain uses TRBV9 and TRBJ1-1; D is unresolved. Between the trimmed V and J ends, which lost 0 bases and 6 bases, there was a span of 9 bases. The germline V gene has CDR1 SGDLS and CDR2 YYNGEE. The CDR3 is 13 amino acids. CDR3 nucleotide sequence: TGTGCCAGCAGCGTAGAACCCCTCGCTGAAGCTTTCTTT. It codes for CASSVEPLAEAFF.

In DNA form, the CDR3 reads TGTGCCAGCAGCACCACAGGGAACGAGCAGTACTTC. It yields the protein CASSTTGNEQYF. The J gene is TRBJ2-7, the V gene TRBV7-6; D might be TRBD1 (6 bases). The CDR3 consists of 12 residues. The ends were cut back, 5 bases at V and 5 bases at J, with 10 bases in the middle. CDR1 and CDR2 from the germline V gene are SGHVS and FNYEAQ.

Concerning this clonotype: Its ends do not fully match the called genes, so a read error is possible. This chain joins TRBV6-6 and TRBJ2-5, with unresolved D. The length of the CDR3 is 9 residues. CDR1 is MNHNY and CDR2 is SVGAGI in the germline V gene (reference sequence). CDR3 sequence (DNA): TGTGCCAGCAGTTACGGCATGGACTTC. Protein sequence: CASSYGMDF.

About this clonotype itself: A junction end diverges from the germline sequence, so it may reflect a read error. The chain links TRBV15 to TRBJ2-2; 8 bases are shared with TRBD2. The CDR3 totals 15 residues. Germline values: CDR1 LNHNV, CDR2 YYDKDF (reference sequence). CDR3 in amino acids: CATSRAGGDTGELFF. CDR3 nucleotides: TGTGCCACCAGCAGAGCGGGAGGGGACACTGGGGAGCTGTTTTTT.

This clonotype was seen a few times. J is TRBJ2-1 and V is TRBV2; TRBD2 aligns across 7 bases. V dropped 2 bases and J dropped 3; count of bases not matched to a gene: 4. The CDR3 consists of 15 residues. The germline V gene has CDR1 SNHLY and CDR2 FYNNEI. The CDR3 loop is CASSESGGSYNEQFF. The CDR3 bases are TGTGCCAGCAGTGAATCCGGCGGGAGCTACAATGAGCAGTTCTTC. The entire variable domain, with the rest obtained from reference TRBV2 and TRBJ2-1, is as follows: EPEVTQTPSHQVTQMGQEVILRCVPISNHLYFYWYRQILGQKVEFLVSFYNNEISEKSEIFDDQFSVERPDGSNFTLKIRSTKLEDSAMYFCASSESGGSYNEQFFGPGTRLTVL.

The chain combines TRBV30 with TRBJ1-1; D remains ambiguous. Trimming stripped 4 bases from V and 2 bases from J, with 5 bases between. The germline V gene encodes CDR1 GTSNPN and CDR2 SVGIG (reference sequence). The CDR3 length is 11 residues. The CDR3 spells CAWKANTEAFF. The CDR3 nucleotides are TGTGCCTGGAAGGCAAACACTGAAGCTTTCTTT.

This clonotype was detected a few times. V gene TRBV20-1 combines with J gene TRBJ2-7; 9 positions agree with TRBD2. The germline CDR1 and CDR2 sequences are DFQATT and SNEGSKA (reference sequence). CDR3 size: 14 residues. Germline trimming cut 3 bases from V and 8 bases from J; bases unmatched to any gene: 11. The CDR3 DNA is TGCAGTGCTAGTAGCGGAGGCGGGAGGGAGCAGCAGTACTTC. It translates to CSASSGGGREQQYF.

This clonotype has just a few counts. J is TRBJ1-2 and V is TRBV10-3; possible D gene TRBD1, 5 bases. The CDR3 consists of 14 residues. The germline V gene has CDR1 ENHRY and CDR2 SYGVKD. V lost 3 bases and J 2 bases, leaving 10 bases between the germline ends. CDR3 sequence: CAISDLDMNYGYTF. In nucleotides, the CDR3 is TGTGCCATCAGTGACCTGGACATGAACTATGGCTACACCTTC.

The chain carries TRBV7-2 and TRBJ2-5; TRBD2 aligns across 7 bases. The length of the CDR3 is 17 residues. J lost 4 bases, V lost 1 base, and 12 bases had no gene match. From germline, CDR1 is SGHTA and CDR2 FQGNSA. CDR3 sequence reads: CASSLDRLPGGGETQYF. For the CDR3, the DNA is TGTGCCAGCAGCTTAGACCGGCTCCCCGGCGGGGGAGAGACCCAGTACTTC.

This clonotype has a count of ten or more. The V call is TRBV29-1, the J call TRBJ2-2; 8 nucleotides agree with TRBD1. The CDR3 has 11 amino acids. Germline CDR1 reads SQVTM; CDR2 reads ANQGSEA. Trimming took 6 bases from V and 7 from J; bases not matched to a gene: 1. The CDR3 DNA reads TGCAGCGTGACAGGGGACGGGGAGCTGTTTTTT. Its translation: CSVTGDGELFF.

This clonotype has only one observation. The chain carries TRBV6-5 and TRBJ2-7; TRBD1 matches 7 bases. This CDR3 spans 14 amino acids. With V trimmed by 3 bases and J by 6 bases, 8 bases remained unmatched. Germline V gene lookup returns CDR1 MNHEY and CDR2 SVGAGI. CDR3 coding DNA: TGTGCCAGCAGTTATTTTAGCAGGGGGAGCGAGCAGTACTTC. Translating it yields CASSYFSRGSEQYF.

The chain has TRBV24-1 and TRBJ1-1, with D possibly matching TRBD1 (5 bases). The CDR3 is 15 residues long. CDR1 and CDR2 (germline): KGHDR, SFDVKD. Trimming cost V 5 bases and J 1 base, with 13 bases left between them. The CDR3 region has the DNA TGTGCCACCAGTGCAGGGTCTCGCAGGAACACTGAAGCTTTCTTT. This codes for CATSAGSRRNTEAFF.

The CDR3 protein is CASSMRQGARETQYF. The CDR3, as DNA: TGTGCCAGCAGCATGAGACAGGGGGCGCGGGAGACCCAGTACTTC. This chain uses TRBV28 with TRBJ2-5, with 10 positions matching TRBD1. Unmatched junction bases numbered 9, after V lost 6 bases and J lost 5 bases. The CDR3 has 15 amino acids. Germline CDR1 is MDHEN and CDR2 is SYDVKM.

This clonotype was seen repeatedly, ten times or more. This sequence joins TRBV2 and TRBJ2-5, with 8 bases lining up with TRBD1. CDR1 is SNHLY and CDR2 is FYNNEI in the germline V gene. The V and J ends lost 6 bases and 5 bases, in that order; junction bases with no gene match: 5. There are 13 residues in the CDR3. CDR3 in amino acids: CASRYRGVETQYF. The CDR3 nucleotides are TGTGCCAGCAGATACAGGGGGGTCGAGACCCAGTACTTC.

Comments on this clonotype: An end of the junction does not agree with germline; a read error may underlie this. The J gene is TRBJ2-5, the V gene TRBV11-2; 7 bases are a match to TRBD1. Germline CDR1 reads SGHAT; CDR2 reads FQNNGV. This CDR3 comprises 13 residues. The CDR3 DNA sequence: TGTGCCAGCAGCGCACCGTTCAGGGGGTCCTTTATGTTC. Amino acid sequence: CASSAPFRGSFMF.

The V and J genes are TRBV7-2 and TRBJ2-1, with 10 bases aligning to TRBD2. CDR1 SGHTA and CDR2 FQGNSA come from the germline V gene. The CDR3 is 13 amino acids. V lost 3 bases and J lost 10; bases outside the gene matches: 3. Here the CDR3 reads CASSLQAGGEQFF. The CDR3 bases are TGTGCCAGCAGCTTGCAAGCGGGAGGGGAGCAGTTCTTC.

V usage is TRBV4-2 and J usage is TRBJ2-7; the match to TRBD1 covers 9 bases. The CDR3 is 14 residues long. V was clipped by 4 bases and J by 9 bases; unmatched bases: 10. CDR1 is LGHNA, CDR2 YNFKEQ, per germline. Here the CDR3 reads CASSPGTGSWRQYF. CDR3 sequence (DNA): TGTGCCAGCAGCCCCGGGACAGGGTCATGGAGGCAGTACTTC.

This clonotype came up a few times. DNA for the CDR3: TGTGCCAGCAGCCAATTTCAGGAGACTGAAGCTTTCTTT. Its translation: CASSQFQETEAFF. This sequence joins TRBV14 and TRBJ1-1; D unclear. The CDR3 loop spans 13 amino acids. Germline V CDR1 and CDR2: SGHDN, FVKESK. V lost 2 bases and J 5 bases, leaving 9 bases between the germline ends.